This T cell receptor (beta chain) was found in a study of cytomegalovirus exposure and HLA in healthy donors. Overall study context: An earlier analysis found around 100 million unique TCR beta sequences from about 190 million T cells. In an early release, HLA-typed donors contributed 75 million to 85 million unique TCR sequences. Study-wide findings and caveats: Productive status was seen about 87% or about 30% of the time for most TCR beta V segments in an earlier analysis. It was shown in a later analysis that HLA-associated TCR beta chains were more clonally expanded than other, equally common chains.

The PCR was carried out with 60 Vbeta primers and 13 Jbeta primers. Sequencing was performed with immunoSEQ multiplex PCR; in TCRdb, only in-frame clones are kept and a portion is missing. This table holds approximately 120,000 clones, over 60% found once. The trim removed 4 bases at V and 4 bases at J, leaving 6 bases unmatched. CDR3 length equals 15 residues. Germline CDR1 and CDR2: ENHRY and SYGVKD. In this sample, this clone turned up once. Its cognate antigen is unknown. The V and J genes are TRBV10-3 and TRBJ1-1; TRBD1 matches at 10 bases. This TCR was sampled from a woman aged 40 to 50 in good health and CMV-seronegative. Sequenced sample: PBMCs. The CDR3 DNA reads TGTGCCATCAGTGGTCCGGGACAGGGGACCACTGAAGCTTTCTTT. Residues: CAISGPGQGTTEAFF.